The 22 T cell receptor beta chains reported below all come from one sample, sequenced in a study of T-cell memory formation after mild COVID-19 (dated by TCRdb to 2020 to 2023). Libraries were made using 5' RACE. TCRdb names Illumina NovaSeq 6000 as the instrument used. The public reads were reprocessed in TCRdb via fastp at Q25 and MiXCR, keeping in-frame beta chains. Rows are unified per CDR3 protein, each entry keeping the most common DNA and genes. This sample has roughly 350,000 distinct CDR3 sequences in its table, and roughly 13% of those were observed once. The biggest ten clones account for approximately 21% of the sample. Sequencing was carried out using PBMCs or a T cell subset sorted from them (not recorded which). These receptors came from a man aged 18 to 30 who had mild COVID-19 (a few samples of this study predate the infection). The sample titles of this study are shuffled in the database, so cell type and time point are left out; the donor was told from shared clones.

This chain links TRBV11-2 with TRBJ2-7; TRBD2 agrees at 10 bases. Germline values: CDR1 SGHAT, CDR2 FQNNGV. This CDR3 has 13 amino acids. V dropped 8 bases and J dropped 7; count of bases not matched to a gene: 8. The CDR3 region has the DNA TGTGCCAGCGGTTCGGGACTAGCGTTAGAGCAGTACGTC. This encodes CASGSGLALEQYV.

This clonotype was observed at least ten times. This chain connects TRBV21-1 to TRBJ2-5; TRBD1, the table's D call, was not compared with the DNA. TRBV21-1 is a documented pseudogene. This CDR3 comprises 15 residues. The CDR3 DNA sequence: TGTGCCAGCAGCAACGATACAGGAAGGGGAGAGACCCAGTACTTC. This sequence encodes CASSNDTGRGETQYF.

The sample holds a few counts of this clonotype. The chain employs TRBV12-3 or TRBV12-4 and TRBJ2-5, with TRBD2 identical over 8 bases. The V segment lost 3 bases and the J segment 5 bases; nucleotides outside the gene matches: 11. CDR3 length: 16 residues. The chain's CDR3 is CASSFSGGGARETQYF. The CDR3 bases are TGTGCCAGCAGTTTCTCGGGAGGGGGGGCGCGTGAGACCCAGTACTTC.

The genes are TRBV5-1 and TRBJ1-3; D remains ambiguous. V was shortened by 4 bases and J by 0 bases, with 8 bases between the two germline ends. The CDR3 has 14 residues. CDR1 is SGHRS and CDR2 is YFSETQ in the germline V gene. This CDR3 is CASSPDSSGNTIYF. The CDR3 bases are TGCGCCAGCAGCCCCGATTCCTCTGGAAACACCATATATTTT.

The chain has TRBV20-1 and TRBJ1-4; D not resolved. The CDR3 runs 17 residues. Germline-derived CDR1 and CDR2 are DFQATT and SNEGSKA (reference sequence). Deletions cut 2 bases from V and 5 bases from J, with 21 bases between. The CDR3 DNA is TGCAGTGCTAGACCGGTCGACCATCAGAGGCCAAATGAAAAACTGTTTTTT. Translation gives CSARPVDHQRPNEKLFF.

This clonotype was seen a handful of times. This CDR3 is CASSQGGVNQPQHF. CDR3 DNA sequence: TGTGCCAGCAGCCAGGGAGGTGTCAATCAGCCCCAGCATTTT. The V gene is TRBV4-2, the J gene TRBJ1-5; no reliable D call. Per germline, CDR1 LGHNA and CDR2 YNFKEQ. The CDR3 has 14 residues. Trimming took off 3 bases at V and 3 bases at J, with 9 bases between the two ends.

This clonotype was seen a handful of times. The chain combines TRBV18 with TRBJ2-6, with a tentative D call TRBD2 (6 bases). Germline CDR1 KGHSH, CDR2 LQKENI. There are 15 residues in the CDR3. V was trimmed by 2 bases and J by 2 bases, leaving 7 bases between them. The CDR3 reads CASSPSGAGANVLTF. The CDR3 nucleotides read TGTGCCAGCTCACCATCGGGGGCTGGGGCCAACGTCCTGACTTTC.

This clonotype was seen a few times. The CDR3 coding sequence is TGTGCCAGCAGCCCGGACAGGGCGGGCTCCAATCAGCCCCAGCATTTT. Its protein product is CASSPDRAGSNQPQHF. The chain joins TRBV7-9 to TRBJ1-5; 8 bases are shared with TRBD1. This CDR3 has 16 amino acids. Germline CDR1 reads SEHNR; CDR2 reads FQNEAQ (reference sequence). With 5 bases clipped from V and 3 bases from J, the junction kept 9 bases outside the gene matches.

V and J are TRBV18 and TRBJ1-5, with D unresolved. The V gene's germline CDR1 is KGHSH and CDR2 LQKENI. The CDR3 runs 15 residues. Trimming pared 5 bases from V and 5 bases from J, leaving 16 bases between. For the CDR3, the DNA is TGTGCCAGCTCATCAGGTTTTATAGGTGATCAGCCCCAGCATTTT. Its translation: CASSSGFIGDQPQHF.

This clonotype turned up a few times. CDR3 DNA sequence: TGTGCCAGCGCCCGGGACAGGGGCAATGAGCAGTTCTTC. Its translation is CASARDRGNEQFF. V usage is TRBV7-3 and J usage is TRBJ2-1; 10 nucleotides line up with TRBD1. Per the germline V gene, CDR1 is SGHTA and CDR2 is FQGTGA. The CDR3 is made up of 13 amino acids. With V trimmed by 8 bases and J by 6 bases, 4 bases remained unmatched.

V usage is TRBV7-8 and J usage is TRBJ2-4; 7 nucleotides match TRBD2. The CDR3 contains 16 residues. From germline, CDR1 is SGHVS and CDR2 FQNEAQ. The junction had 11 bases not matched to a gene; V was cut back by 6 bases and J by 3 bases. The CDR3 DNA is TGTGCCAGCAGTCAAGGGCGGGGGAGTTACAAAAACATTCAGTACTTC. Translating gives CASSQGRGSYKNIQYF.

This clonotype turned up a few times. The genes are TRBV9 and TRBJ2-3; 13 nucleotides line up with TRBD2. The length of the CDR3 is 16 residues. Losses at the gene ends were 3 bases for V and 1 base for J; bases not matched to a gene: 2. CDR1 SGDLS and CDR2 YYNGEE come from the germline V gene. In DNA, the CDR3 is TGTGCCAGCAGCGGAGGACTAGCGGGGGGCACAGATACGCAGTATTTT. This encodes CASSGGLAGGTDTQYF.

This clonotype was picked up many times. This chain uses TRBV4-1 with TRBJ2-3; a weak D match, TRBD2 (6 bases). CDR1 and CDR2 (germline): MGHRA, YSYEKL. This CDR3 contains 15 residues. V was pared by 2 bases and J by 2 bases, with 11 bases between. CDR3 sequence reads: CASSQHGTPTDTQYF. For the CDR3, the DNA is TGCGCCAGCAGCCAACACGGGACTCCCACAGATACGCAGTATTTT.

This clonotype has a handful of counts. The chain has TRBV20-1 and TRBJ1-1; TRBD1 matches 7 bases. Germline trimming cut 8 bases from V and 3 bases from J; bases unmatched to any gene: 9. The CDR3 consists of 13 residues. Germline V gene sequence: CDR1 DFQATT, CDR2 SNEGSKA (reference sequence). The CDR3 DNA is TGCAGTACGAACAGGGGTGGGTACACTGAAGCTTTCTTT. Its translation is CSTNRGGYTEAFF.

This clonotype was observed at least ten times. The CDR3 reads CASSYPGDEQYF. The DNA for the CDR3 is TGCGCCAGCAGCTATCCAGGGGACGAGCAGTACTTC. J is TRBJ2-7 and V is TRBV5-1; D is possibly TRBD1 (6 bases). V shed 3 bases and J shed 5 bases, with 9 bases lying between them. The germline gives CDR1 SGHRS, CDR2 YFSETQ. This CDR3 contains 12 residues.

This clonotype was seen a few times. The rearrangement links TRBV30 to TRBJ1-4, with no clear D. Per the germline V gene, CDR1 is GTSNPN and CDR2 is SVGIG (reference sequence). The CDR3 extends over 13 amino acids. Trimming removed 3 bases from V and 0 bases from J, with 5 bases in between. The CDR3 DNA follows: TGTGCCTGGAGGGGAGCAACTAATGAAAAACTGTTTTTT. Amino acids: CAWRGATNEKLFF. Using reference TRBV30 and TRBJ1-4 for the parts outside the CDR3, the full variable domain is SQTIHQWPATLVQPVGSPLSLECTVEGTSNPNLYWYRQAAGRGLQLLFYSVGIGQISSEVPQNLSASRPQDRQFILSSKKLLLSDSGFYLCAWRGATNEKLFFGSGTQLSVL.

This chain joins TRBV4-3 and TRBJ1-4, with 7 bases fitting TRBD1. The CDR3 extends over 17 amino acids. CDR1 is LGHNA, CDR2 YSLEER, per germline. Losses at the gene ends were 3 bases for V and 4 bases for J; bases not matched to a gene: 11. The CDR3 nucleotides are TGCGCCAGCAGCCAGAATTGGGGGGGACAGCGTAATGAAAAACTGTTTTTT. Residues: CASSQNWGGQRNEKLFF.

This clonotype was detected many times. V usage is TRBV12-3 or TRBV12-4 and J usage is TRBJ2-7, with D possibly being TRBD1 (6 bases). CDR3 length: 13 amino acids. V was pared by 4 bases and J by 4 bases, with 11 bases between. The CDR3 loop reads CASSSGTTYEQYF. CDR3 in DNA: TGTGCCAGCAGTTCCGGGACAACTTACGAGCAGTACTTC.

The table lists this clonotype with many counts. The chain carries TRBV4-3 and TRBJ2-1; 11 nucleotides match TRBD2. CDR1 is LGHNA and CDR2 is YSLEER in the germline V gene. The CDR3 covers 15 residues. Trimming removed 2 bases from V and 9 bases from J; junction bases left unmatched: 6. This CDR3 is CASSQSSGGAGEQFF. CDR3 nucleotides: TGCGCCAGCAGCCAAAGTAGCGGGGGGGCCGGTGAGCAGTTCTTC.

This clonotype was seen more than once but under ten times. CDR3: CASSRQGEDEKLFF. The CDR3 DNA reads TGCGCCAGCAGTAGACAGGGAGAAGATGAAAAACTGTTTTTT. This sequence joins TRBV5-1 and TRBJ1-4; 7 bases agree with TRBD1. This CDR3 spans 14 amino acids. The ends lost 5 bases at V and 6 bases at J; junction bases unmatched: 7. CDR1 and CDR2 (germline): SGHRS, YFSETQ.

The chain employs TRBV7-3 and TRBJ2-7; 7 nucleotides line up with TRBD2. Trimming took 2 bases from V and 2 from J; bases not matched to a gene: 6. Germline V gives CDR1 SGHTA, CDR2 FQGTGA. The CDR3 spans 15 residues. The CDR3 DNA sequence: TGTGCCAGCAGCTTATGGGGGGGAACAACCTACGAGCAGTACTTC. This sequence encodes CASSLWGGTTYEQYF.

The chain employs TRBV5-1 and TRBJ1-2, with D perhaps TRBD1 (6 bases). CDR1 is SGHRS and CDR2 is YFSETQ in the germline V gene. Trimming stripped 4 bases from V and 1 base from J, with 11 bases between. This CDR3 has 14 residues. The CDR3 here is CASSTGQLNYGYTF. CDR3 DNA sequence: TGCGCCAGCAGCACTGGACAGCTTAACTATGGCTACACCTTC.